The rows below give T cell receptor beta chains drawn from one sample of a study of OX40 agonist ivuxolimab in advanced cancers. Data came from immunoSEQ multiplex PCR; TCRdb stores just in-frame clones and leaves some out. The table lists tens of thousands of clones, about 86% of them singletons. Sequencing used CD4+ or CD8+ T cells sorted from blood, obtained in a trial of the OX40 agonist ivuxolimab. These receptors were obtained from an adult with an advanced solid tumor such as melanoma, head and neck, liver or kidney cancer. Each CDR3 is given with its conserved first and last residue. The D gene is left open where the match is weak. Clone size appears in some rows only: once, few, many, or a class for an expanded clone.

>NA|TRBV5-1|TRBJ2-7|NA
TGCGCCAGCAGCCCCCCGGCCTACGAGCAGTACTTC
CASSPPAYEQYF
>NA|TRBV7-2|TRBJ1-2|TRBD1
TGTGCCAGCGCTAATCCGATAGGACAGGGACACTATGGCTACACCTTC
CASANPIGQGHYGYTF
>few|TRBV6-5|TRBJ1-2|TRBD1
TGTGCCAGCAGTTACTCAATATGGGACAGGGAGTATGGCTACACCTTC
CASSYSIWDREYGYTF
>NA|TRBV27|TRBJ2-2|TRBD2
TGTGCCAGCAGCCCGGGACTAGCGGGACAAAGGGAGCTGTTTTTT
CASSPGLAGQRELFF
>NA|TRBV7-7|TRBJ1-1|NA
TGTGCCAGCAGCCCCGAGGCTGTGTATAACACTGAAGCTTTCTTT
CASSPEAVYNTEAFF
>NA|TRBV7-2|TRBJ2-7|NA
TGTGCCAGCAGCTTAGCTGCAGGGAGCTCCTACGAGCAGTACTTC
CASSLAAGSSYEQYF
>NA|TRBV11-2|TRBJ2-1|TRBD2
TGTGCCAGCAGCCAATCAACCGGGACTAACTTCTTC
CASSQSTGTNFF
>NA|TRBV19|TRBJ2-6|NA
TGTGCCAGTAGAACAGGGGGGGATTCTGGGGCCAACGTCCTGACTTTC
CASRTGGDSGANVLTF
>NA|TRBV30|TRBJ1-1|NA
TGTGCCTGGAGTACTCTCTACGGGCAGTATAACACTGAAGCTTTCTTT
CAWSTLYGQYNTEAFF
>NA|TRBV4-2|TRBJ1-5|NA
TGTGCCAGCAGCCAAGATAGGAATCAGCCCCAGCATTTT
CASSQDRNQPQHF
>NA|TRBV10-3|TRBJ2-7|NA
TGTGCCATCAGTGATCTTATTGAGCAGTACTTC
CAISDLIEQYF
>few|TRBV28|TRBJ1-5|NA
TGTGCCAGCAGTTTACCCCCTTTGTGGGATCAGCCCCAGCATTTT
CASSLPPLWDQPQHF
>NA|TRBV18|TRBJ1-1|NA
TGTGCCAGCTCAGGAGGGACACTGAACACTGAAGCTTTCTTT
CASSGGTLNTEAFF
>NA|TRBV7-9|TRBJ1-2|NA
TGTGCCAGCAGCCTGGTTTCTGGATGGGATGGCTACACCTTC
CASSLVSGWDGYTF
>NA|TRBV7-2|TRBJ2-3|TRBD2
TGTGCCAGCAGCTTAATCGCTAGCGGGGGGGCAGATACGCAGTATTTT
CASSLIASGGADTQYF
>once|TRBV30|TRBJ1-4|NA
TGTGCCTGGAGTGCGGGGACTGAAAAACTGTTTTTT
CAWSAGTEKLFF
>once|TRBV19|TRBJ1-3|NA
TGTGCCAGTGGACAAAACTCTGGAAACACCATATATTTT
CASGQNSGNTIYF
>NA|TRBV7-2|TRBJ1-2|NA
TGTGCCAGCAGCCCGACCCTCCATGGGTGGGCCGATGGCTACACCTTC
CASSPTLHGWADGYTF
>NA|TRBV2|TRBJ2-3|NA
TGTGCCAGCAAGGCCGGGGGAACAGATACGCAGTATTTT
CASKAGGTDTQYF
>NA|TRBV4-3|TRBJ1-4|TRBD1
TGCGCCAGCAGCCTTGGGGACAGGACCAATGAAAAACTGTTTTTT
CASSLGDRTNEKLFF
>NA|TRBV25-1|TRBJ1-2|NA
TGTGCCAGCAGTGAATTTGGGACCCCAAAGGGAGGCTACACCTTC
CASSEFGTPKGGYTF
>NA|TRBV5-1|TRBJ1-2|NA
TGCGCCAGCAGCTTGGAGATGGGTGGCTATGGCTACACCTTC
CASSLEMGGYGYTF
>once|TRBV28|TRBJ2-1|TRBD2
TGTGCCAGCAGTAAAGGGGATTTTAAGGGACTAGCGGGAGGTGAGCAGTTCTTC
CASSKGDFKGLAGGEQFF
>NA|TRBV19|TRBJ1-2|NA
TGTGCCAGTAGTCCGGGTGGGTTTTCCAGCTATGGCTACACCTTC
CASSPGGFSSYGYTF
>NA|TRBV6-1|TRBJ1-1|TRBD1
TGTGCCAGCAGTGACGCCGACAGGGTAAAAGCTTTCTTT
CASSDADRVKAFF
>NA|TRBV30|TRBJ1-4|NA
TGTGCCTGGAGTGTACAAGGTGAAAAACTGTTTTTT
CAWSVQGEKLFF
>NA|TRBV7-9|TRBJ1-2|NA
TGTGCCAGCAGCTTTTCATCGGGGGCCGTCTATGGCTACACCTTC
CASSFSSGAVYGYTF
>NA|TRBV5-4|TRBJ2-7|TRBD2
TGTGCCAGCAGCTCACAAACTAGCGGGACAACCTACGAGCAGTACTTC
CASSSQTSGTTYEQYF
>NA|TRBV28|TRBJ1-1|TRBD1
TGTGCCAGCAGAGACAGGGGGCGGACTGAAGCTTTCTTT
CASRDRGRTEAFF
>few|TRBV15|TRBJ2-3|NA
TGTGCCACCAGGGAGGTGGGCACAGATACGCAGTATTTT
CATREVGTDTQYF
>NA|TRBV7-9|TRBJ1-6|NA
TGTGCCAGCAGCTTAAACGCGGGGGGGGATTCACCCCTCCACTTT
CASSLNAGGDSPLHF